This section outlines one TCR beta chain sequence together with its context. Its specificity is unknown. This specimen comes from a study of T-cell memory formation after mild COVID-19. On the study more broadly: Each donor largely had its own TCR clusters.

General study results and limits: Second-wave clones peaking on day 37 lacked confirmed SARS-CoV-2 specificity.

TCRdb reprocessed the 5' RACE reads with MiXCR, giving one entry per CDR3 protein. The sample contains more than 300,000 distinct CDR3 sequences, approximately 14% of which appear only once. V lost 0 bases to trimming and J lost 4 bases, with 9 bases between them. CDR1 LGHNA and CDR2 YSLEER come from the germline V gene. The CDR3 length is 15 residues. The source material was PBMCs or a T cell subset sorted from them (not recorded which). This chain links TRBV4-3 with TRBJ1-4; D unresolved. The origin of this receptor is a man aged 18 to 35 who had mild COVID-19 (a few samples of this study predate the infection). Cell type and time point are not known. This CDR3 reads CASSQDQADNEKLFF. The CDR3, as DNA: TGCGCCAGCAGCCAAGATCAGGCCGATAATGAAAAACTGTTTTTT.